These 31 T cell receptor beta chains originate from one sample sequenced in a study of T cell responses to AZD1222 COVID-19 vaccine. Measured with immunoSEQ multiplex PCR; TCRdb has only the in-frame clones, and not every one. The table includes more than 60,000 clones, under 90% detected once. The material was peripheral blood, obtained 28 days after the second AZD1222 dose. The receptors shown here come from an adult who received the AZD1222 COVID-19 vaccine.

This chain uses TRBV30 with TRBJ1-6; the D is unclear. V was pared by 0 bases and J by 6 bases, with 9 bases between. Germline V gene lookup returns CDR1 GTSNPN and CDR2 SVGIG (reference sequence). The CDR3 contains 14 residues. The CDR3 spells CAWSVRTINSPLHF. The DNA of the CDR3 is TGTGCCTGGAGTGTACGGACCATTAATTCACCCCTCCACTTT. Full variable domain (remainder filled in from reference TRBV30 and TRBJ1-6): SQTIHQWPATLVQPVGSPLSLECTVEGTSNPNLYWYRQAAGRGLQLLFYSVGIGQISSEVPQNLSASRPQDRQFILSSKKLLLSDSGFYLCAWSVRTINSPLHFGNGTRLTVT.

This clone came up once. The CDR3, as DNA: TGTGCCAGCAGCGTAACCTGGACAGGGGGCAATCAGCCCCAGCATTTT. Amino acid sequence: CASSVTWTGGNQPQHF. The V and J genes are TRBV9 and TRBJ1-5; 9 bases fit TRBD1. Trimming took 1 base from V and 2 from J; bases not matched to a gene: 4. Germline CDR1 is SGDLS and CDR2 is YYNGEE. The length of the CDR3 is 16 residues. Full variable domain (outside the CDR3, taken from reference TRBV9 and TRBJ1-5): DSGVTQTPKHLITATGQRVTLRCSPRSGDLSVYWYQQSLDQGLQFLIQYYNGEERAKGNILERFSAQQFPDLHSELNLSSLELGDSALYFCASSVTWTGGNQPQHFGDGTRLSIL.

This rearrangement joins TRBV28 to TRBJ1-2, with 11 bases lining up with TRBD1. Germline V gene lookup returns CDR1 MDHEN and CDR2 SYDVKM. With V trimmed by 8 bases and J by 9 bases, 11 bases remained unmatched. The CDR3 is made up of 14 amino acids. The CDR3 loop reads CASAQGQGAARYTF. CDR3 DNA sequence: TGTGCCAGCGCCCAAGGACAGGGGGCGGCTCGCTACACCTTC.

The rearrangement uses TRBV29-1 and TRBJ2-7, with D perhaps TRBD2 (6 bases). V was cut by 4 bases and J by 3 bases, with 13 bases left in between. CDR1 and CDR2 from the germline V gene are SQVTM and ANQGSEA. This CDR3 contains 13 residues. The CDR3 nucleotides read TGCAGCGTTGTCCGTGGAGGGGACTACGAGCAGTACTTC. This encodes CSVVRGGDYEQYF.

The chain links TRBV27 to TRBJ1-5, with a tentative D call TRBD1 (6 bases). The CDR3 runs to 14 residues. V lost 6 bases and J lost 4, with 13 bases in between. Germline CDR1 MNHEY, CDR2 SMNVEV (reference sequence). As DNA, the CDR3 is TGTGCCAGCAGCCTCGGACAGACGAATCAGCCCCAGCATTTT. This gives the protein CASSLGQTNQPQHF.

The chain carries TRBV3-1 (or the pseudogene TRBV3-2) and TRBJ2-5; D is unresolved. V lost 3 bases to trimming and J lost 5 bases, with 4 bases between them. Per germline, CDR1 LGHDT and CDR2 YNNKEL (reference sequence). CDR3 length: 11 amino acids. The CDR3 DNA sequence: TGTGCCAGCAGCCATAGGGAGACCCAGTACTTC. Translation: CASSHRETQYF.

CDR3 region: CASSLTGTGELFF. For the CDR3, the DNA is TGTGCCAGCAGTTTAACCGGCACCGGGGAGCTGTTTTTT. The chain couples TRBV28 to TRBJ2-2, with unresolved D. This CDR3 spans 13 amino acids. Trimming removed 2 bases from V and 4 bases from J, with 5 bases in between. Germline V lookup: CDR1 MDHEN, CDR2 SYDVKM.

This clone occurred once. The V and J genes are TRBV2 and TRBJ2-7; 11 bases are shared with TRBD1. The CDR3 is made up of 14 amino acids. CDR1 and CDR2 (germline): SNHLY, FYNNEI. V was clipped by 8 bases and J by 3 bases; unmatched bases: 6. CDR3 in DNA: TGTGCCAGCGGGGGGACAGGGGGACTCTACGAGCAGTACTTC. It yields the protein CASGGTGGLYEQYF. Based on the CDR3 plus reference TRBV2 and TRBJ2-7, the full variable domain is EPEVTQTPSHQVTQMGQEVILRCVPISNHLYFYWYRQILGQKVEFLVSFYNNEISEKSEIFDDQFSVERPDGSNFTLKIRSTKLEDSAMYFCASGGTGGLYEQYFGPGTRLTVT.

The rearrangement joins TRBV15 to TRBJ2-1; D gene unclear. The CDR3 spans 13 residues. V shed 4 bases and J shed 4 bases, with 8 bases lying between them. Germline lookup yields CDR1 LNHNV and CDR2 YYDKDF (reference sequence). The CDR3 nucleotides read TGTGCCACCAGCACGTTCCCGTACAATGAGCAGTTCTTC. This codes for CATSTFPYNEQFF.

The chain carries TRBV5-1 and TRBJ2-1; tentative D call: TRBD1 (6 bases). The CDR3 sequence is 16 residues long. The V gene lost 4 bases and the J gene lost 1 base, with 15 bases spanning the gap. Per germline, CDR1 SGHRS and CDR2 YFSETQ. CDR3 DNA sequence: TGCGCCAGCAGCCCCTCAGGGGACGGATCCTACAATGAGCAGTTCTTC. Translation gives CASSPSGDGSYNEQFF.

The chain couples TRBV15 to TRBJ2-7, with TRBD2 matching over 7 bases. The germline V gene encodes CDR1 LNHNV and CDR2 YYDKDF (reference sequence). The V and J ends lost 0 bases and 7 bases, in that order; junction bases with no gene match: 18. This CDR3 has 18 amino acids. CDR3 nucleotides: TGTGCCACCAGCAGAGACCTCCTGGGCGGGAGTGGGGCGGAGGAGCAGTACTTC. It encodes CATSRDLLGGSGAEEQYF.

V is TRBV19 and J is TRBJ2-1, with TRBD2 identical over 7 bases. The CDR3 is made up of 14 amino acids. The junction had 4 bases not matched to a gene; V was cut back by 7 bases and J by 1 base. Germline V CDR1 and CDR2: LNHDA, SQIVND (reference sequence). The chain's CDR3 is CASNGGGSYNEQFF. CDR3 bases: TGTGCCAGTAACGGGGGAGGGTCCTACAATGAGCAGTTCTTC.

This rearrangement joins TRBV3-1 (or the pseudogene TRBV3-2) to TRBJ2-7; TRBD1 or TRBD2 may be the D gene (5 bases each). V shed 4 bases and J shed 3 bases, with 13 bases lying between them. Looked up from germline, CDR1 is LGHDT and CDR2 is YNNKEL (reference sequence). The CDR3 loop spans 14 amino acids. The CDR3 region has the DNA TGTGCCAGCAGCCCCGGGGCTTTCGACTACGAGCAGTACTTC. As protein: CASSPGAFDYEQYF.

The chain recombines TRBV7-9 with TRBJ2-1, with 7 bases fitting TRBD1. After removal of 5 bases from V and 6 bases from J, the junction contained 7 bases not matched to a gene. The CDR3 contains 14 residues. From germline, CDR1 is SEHNR and CDR2 FQNEAQ (reference sequence). The DNA for the CDR3 is TGTGCCAGCAGCGAGTACAGGGGAAGCAATGAGCAGTTCTTC. Translation: CASSEYRGSNEQFF.

The gene calls are TRBV4-1 and TRBJ2-7; TRBD2 is a possible D gene (5 bases). This CDR3 contains 13 residues. V was pared by 0 bases and J by 7 bases, with 10 bases between. Germline values: CDR1 MGHRA, CDR2 YSYEKL. Here the CDR3 DNA reads TGCGCCAGCAGCCAAGACGGAGGATGGGAGCAGTACTTC. Translation gives CASSQDGGWEQYF.

This chain links TRBV14 with TRBJ2-5; D perhaps matches TRBD2 (5 bases). Germline lookup yields CDR1 SGHDN and CDR2 FVKESK. Deletions cut 2 bases from V and 5 bases from J, with 15 bases between. This CDR3 contains 15 residues. The chain's CDR3 is CASSQRTLGMETQYF. The CDR3 coding sequence is TGTGCCAGCAGCCAAAGGACTCTGGGGATGGAGACCCAGTACTTC.

This sequence joins TRBV19 and TRBJ2-1; 9 bases fit TRBD2. Trimming at V came to 2 bases and at J to 6 bases, leaving 8 bases not matched to a gene. Germline-derived CDR1 and CDR2 are LNHDA and SQIVND (reference sequence). This CDR3 is built from 16 residues. Here the CDR3 DNA reads TGTGCCAGTAGTATAAATAAGGCAGCGGGGGGCAATGAGCAGTTCTTC. This translates into CASSINKAAGGNEQFF. The entire variable domain, with the rest obtained from reference TRBV19 and TRBJ2-1, is as follows: DGGITQSPKYLFRKEGQNVTLSCEQNLNHDAMYWYRQDPGQGLRLIYYSQIVNDFQKGDIAEGYSVSREKKESFPLTVTSAQKNPTAFYLCASSINKAAGGNEQFFGPGTRLTVL.

This sequence joins TRBV28 and TRBJ1-6; TRBD1 agrees at 11 bases. After removal of 2 bases from V and 0 bases from J, the junction contained 3 bases not matched to a gene. From germline, CDR1 is MDHEN and CDR2 SYDVKM. This CDR3 is 18 amino acids long. Here the CDR3 reads CASSLGTGGSSYNSPLHF. DNA of the CDR3: TGTGCCAGCAGTTTAGGGACAGGGGGTAGCTCCTATAATTCACCCCTCCACTTT.

The chain recombines TRBV15 with TRBJ1-2; the D gene is possibly TRBD1 (6 bases). V lost 3 bases and J lost 2, with 10 bases in between. Germline-derived CDR1 and CDR2 are LNHNV and YYDKDF (reference sequence). CDR3 length: 14 amino acids. This CDR3 reads CATSRSDRNYGYTF. CDR3 coding DNA: TGTGCCACCAGCAGGTCGGACAGAAACTATGGCTACACCTTC.

The chain combines TRBV7-9 with TRBJ1-2, with D maybe TRBD1 (5 bases). Trimming took off 5 bases at V and 0 bases at J, with 16 bases between the two ends. The germline V gene has CDR1 SEHNR and CDR2 FQNEAQ (reference sequence). This CDR3 region has 16 residues. For the CDR3, the DNA is TGTGCCAGCAGCCCGGAGAGACAGATCTCTAACTATGGCTACACCTTC. It translates to CASSPERQISNYGYTF. The variable domain in full, with the rest retrieved from reference TRBV7-9 and TRBJ1-2, is DTGVSQNPRHKITKRGQNVTFRCDPISEHNRLYWYRQTLGQGPEFLTYFQNEAQLEKSRLLSDRFSAERPKGSFSTLEIQRTEQGDSAMYLCASSPERQISNYGYTFGSGTRLTVV.

This clone was detected a few times. The chain recombines TRBV4-2 with TRBJ2-7; D uncertain. This CDR3 contains 14 residues. Germline values: CDR1 LGHNA, CDR2 YNFKEQ. The ends were cut back, 1 base at V and 4 bases at J, with 11 bases in the middle. In DNA, the CDR3 is TGTGCCAGCAGCCAAGGAGGAGCCGTTTACGAGCAGTACTTC. Its translation: CASSQGGAVYEQYF.

The rearrangement uses TRBV5-5 and TRBJ1-2; 8 bases map to TRBD1. CDR1 and CDR2 (germline): SGHKS, YYEKEE (reference sequence). This CDR3 contains 17 residues. Losses at the gene ends were 0 bases for V and 7 bases for J; bases not matched to a gene: 14. The CDR3 reads CASSLAVGQGGGRGYTF. CDR3 in DNA: TGTGCCAGCAGCTTGGCAGTAGGACAGGGCGGCGGACGTGGCTACACCTTC.

This clone turned up a few times. The junction departs from germline at one end; a sequencing error may be responsible. The chain carries TRBV11-2 and TRBJ2-7; TRBD2 might be the D (5 bases). Germline CDR1 and CDR2: SGHAT and FQNNGV. The length of the CDR3 is 12 residues. CDR3 sequence (DNA): TGTGCCAGCAGCGAATTCGCGACTAATCGTTCCTTC. It translates to CASSEFATNRSF.

The chain is built from TRBV4-3 and TRBJ2-7, with D unclear. Germline CDR1 and CDR2: LGHNA and YSLEER. Trimming left V 0 bases short and J 0 bases short, with 9 bases between. The CDR3 covers 15 residues. The CDR3 nucleotides read TGCGCCAGCAGCCAAGATATAGGCCGCTCCTACGAGCAGTACTTC. It encodes CASSQDIGRSYEQYF.

The V call is TRBV6-4, the J call TRBJ2-3, with TRBD2 matching 10 bases. The V segment lost 5 bases and the J segment 6 bases; nucleotides outside the gene matches: 11. CDR3 size: 16 residues. Germline CDR1 reads MRHNA; CDR2 reads SNTAGT. CDR3 region: CASSLSGTSDPDTQYF. The CDR3 region has the DNA TGTGCCAGCAGTCTATCCGGGACTAGCGACCCCGATACGCAGTATTTT.

This sequence joins TRBV7-2 and TRBJ2-1, with 8 bases lining up with TRBD1. Germline V CDR1 and CDR2: SGHTA, FQGNSA. The J segment lost 3 bases and the V segment lost 1 base, leaving 5 bases of the junction unmatched. This CDR3 is 16 amino acids long. The CDR3 reads CASSLVGTGLYNEQFF. For the CDR3, the DNA is TGTGCCAGCAGCTTAGTTGGGACAGGACTCTACAATGAGCAGTTCTTC.

The table lists this clone with a few counts. The chain is built from TRBV6-5 and TRBJ2-2, with 7 bases matching TRBD1. The germline CDR1 and CDR2 sequences are MNHEY and SVGAGI. The V and J ends lost 7 bases and 4 bases, in that order; junction bases with no gene match: 9. The CDR3 totals 15 residues. The DNA for the CDR3 is TGTGCCAGCAAACCCTGGGACAGTCGCACCGGGGAGCTGTTTTTT. As protein: CASKPWDSRTGELFF.

V gene TRBV3-1 (or the pseudogene TRBV3-2) combines with J gene TRBJ2-4; 7 bases align to TRBD2. Losses at the gene ends were 2 bases for V and 0 bases for J; bases not matched to a gene: 7. The CDR3 runs to 17 residues. Germline assignment: CDR1 LGHDT and CDR2 YNNKEL (reference sequence). CDR3 sequence (DNA): TGTGCCAGCAGCCAACGCGGGAGTCCGGTAGCCAAAAACATTCAGTACTTC. Its translation: CASSQRGSPVAKNIQYF.

This rearrangement joins TRBV29-1 to TRBJ1-4; TRBD1 is a possible D gene (5 bases). This CDR3 is built from 15 residues. CDR1 is SQVTM, CDR2 ANQGSEA, per germline. Trimming stripped 4 bases from V and 0 bases from J, with 12 bases between. The CDR3 is CSVAGHGATNEKLFF. CDR3 nucleotide sequence: TGCAGCGTTGCTGGACACGGAGCAACTAATGAAAAACTGTTTTTT.

This clone was found a few times. The V call is TRBV11-2, the J call TRBJ2-1; tentatively, D is TRBD2 (5 bases). This CDR3 is built from 15 residues. V was pared by 0 bases and J by 4 bases, with 10 bases between. Per germline, CDR1 SGHAT and CDR2 FQNNGV. The CDR3 here is CASSLEAAPYNEQFF. The DNA for the CDR3 is TGTGCCAGCAGCTTAGAAGCGGCCCCTTACAATGAGCAGTTCTTC.

This chain connects TRBV9 to TRBJ2-3; 9 bases match TRBD2. The V gene's germline CDR1 is SGDLS and CDR2 YYNGEE. The CDR3 length is 14 residues. The J segment lost 6 bases and the V segment lost 3 bases, leaving 5 bases of the junction unmatched. The CDR3 is CASSAWTSVDTQYF. The CDR3 nucleotides are TGTGCCAGCAGCGCTTGGACTAGCGTGGATACGCAGTATTTT.